The TCR beta chain described here comes from a study of beta chain features in type 1 diabetes. Expressed TCRB transcripts got sequenced, as all isolated RNA was reverse transcribed. Generated by immunoSEQ multiplex PCR, the TCRdb table keeps only in-frame clones and is missing some. Of roughly 42,000 clones in the sample, 50% were seen once. This clone was recorded a few times. What it recognizes is unknown. General study findings and limits: Diminished insertions and augmented deletions at VDJ junctions characterized type 1 diabetes patients. Sequencing used cDNA, and cells with high TCR expression could therefore be over-represented.

Sequencing used stem cell memory CD4+ T cells from blood. The receptor was isolated from a woman in her 30s in good health.

The CDR3 protein is CASSLTVGGQGTEAFF. The CDR3 DNA reads TGTGCCAGCAGCTTAACCGTCGGGGGGCAGGGCACTGAAGCTTTCTTT. This sequence joins TRBV7-3 and TRBJ1-1, with D maybe TRBD1 (6 bases). The CDR3 sequence is 16 residues long. The V end was cut by 0 bases, the J end by 4 bases, with 15 bases between. CDR1 and CDR2 from the germline V gene are SGHTA and FQGTGA.